One and the same sample provided the 23 T cell receptor beta chains below, sequenced in a study of molecular identifiers for immune sequencing clone quantification. TCRdb passed the PCR reads through MiXCR, listing each CDR3 protein once. The repertoire holds 250,000 to 400,000 distinct CDR3 sequences, with roughly a fifth as singletons. The specimen was naive CD8+ T cells from blood, with Jurkat cell RNA spiked in. Documented subset: FACS-sorted CD8+CD4-CCR7+CD45RA+ naive T cells. The receptors were gathered from a human donor in good health. Some libraries in this study had Jurkat cell RNA spiked in.

This clonotype was detected a few times. The V gene is TRBV7-3, the J gene TRBJ2-1; TRBD2 matches at 13 bases. In germline, CDR1 is SGHTA, CDR2 FQGTGA. The CDR3 is 14 residues long. With 5 bases clipped from V and 8 bases from J, the junction kept 3 bases outside the gene matches. The DNA for the CDR3 is TGTGCCAGCAGCACTGGACTAGCGGGAGATGAGCAGTTCTTC. It yields the protein CASSTGLAGDEQFF.

On this clonotype itself: It may be a read error: a sequence one base away is much more abundant. This chain connects TRBV20-1 to TRBJ2-4; D is unresolved. The CDR3 runs to 12 residues. Per the germline V gene, CDR1 is DFQATT and CDR2 is SNEGSKA (reference sequence). With 1 base removed from V and 8 bases from J, the gap between germline ends came to 9 bases. Written as DNA, the CDR3 is TGCAGTGCTAGAGGTCCTCCCGACATTCAGTACTTC. As protein: CSARGPPDIQYF.

There are many counts of this clonotype. This chain joins TRBV12-3 or TRBV12-4 and TRBJ2-1, with 10 nucleotides matching TRBD2. The CDR3 is 18 residues long. V was clipped by 2 bases and J by 2 bases; unmatched bases: 9. The CDR3 protein is CASSLLWLAGATYNEQFF. In DNA form, the CDR3 reads TGTGCCAGCAGTTTATTGTGGCTAGCGGGAGCTACCTACAATGAGCAGTTCTTC.

This clonotype was recorded many times. The chain employs TRBV3-1 and TRBJ2-6; D is possibly TRBD1 or TRBD2 (6 bases each). The CDR3 spans 16 residues. Germline CDR1 and CDR2: LGHDT and YNNKEL (reference sequence). V was clipped by 2 bases and J by 2 bases, with 10 bases between them. CDR3 nucleotides: TGTGCCAGCAGCCAATCGGAGGGGGCTGGGGCCAACGTCCTGACTTTC. Translated: CASSQSEGAGANVLTF.

This clonotype showed up many times. V gene TRBV12-3 or TRBV12-4 combines with J gene TRBJ2-3; D ambiguous. V was trimmed by 5 bases and J by 5 bases, leaving 8 bases between them. The CDR3 has 12 residues. For the CDR3, the DNA is TGTGCCAGCAGTCTCCCCCTAGATACGCAGTATTTT. Its protein product is CASSLPLDTQYF.

Ten or more counts support this clonotype. This chain links TRBV5-4 with TRBJ2-3, with TRBD1 matching 7 bases. V lost 4 bases and J lost 4; bases outside the gene matches: 9. CDR3 size: 15 residues. Germline CDR1 reads SGHNT; CDR2 reads YYREEE (reference sequence). CDR3 loop: CASSRDGQEADTQYF. The CDR3 region has the DNA TGTGCCAGCAGCCGGGACGGACAGGAGGCAGATACGCAGTATTTT.

This clonotype was counted many times. This chain connects TRBV4-3 to TRBJ1-2; 7 bases line up with TRBD1. J was trimmed by 4 bases and V by 0 bases; bases with no gene match: 8. CDR1 is LGHNA, CDR2 YSLEER, per germline. This CDR3 has 16 amino acids. The CDR3 loop reads CASSQDAGQSGYGYTF. The DNA of the CDR3 is TGCGCCAGCAGCCAAGATGCGGGACAGTCAGGCTATGGCTACACCTTC.

V and J are TRBV6-2 or TRBV6-3 and TRBJ2-2; D unclear. The CDR3 has 13 amino acids. CDR1 MNHEY and CDR2 SVGEGT come from the germline V gene. Trimming took 1 base from V and 10 from J, leaving 10 bases between them. Here the CDR3 DNA reads TGTGCCAGCAGTTACTTACAGACTCAGGAGCTGTTTTTT. This translates into CASSYLQTQELFF.

In this sample, this clonotype turned up many times. This chain uses TRBV2 with TRBJ2-3; 7 bases are a match to TRBD2. The junction had 5 bases not matched to a gene; V was cut back by 1 base and J by 1 base. The CDR3 loop spans 16 amino acids. Germline lookup yields CDR1 SNHLY and CDR2 FYNNEI. Here the CDR3 reads CASSEGSSGGTDTQYF. The CDR3 nucleotides read TGTGCCAGCAGTGAAGGTTCCAGCGGGGGCACAGATACGCAGTATTTT.

On this clonotype itself: A much larger clone differs by one base, so this may be a read error. The chain has TRBV12-3 or TRBV12-4 and TRBJ2-5; D is tentatively TRBD1 or TRBD2 (5 bases each). CDR3 size: 15 residues. The ends were cut back, 6 bases at V and 1 base at J, with 15 bases in the middle. The CDR3 spells CASSYTRGIQETQYF. In DNA, the CDR3 is TGTGCCAGCAGCTACACCCGGGGCATCCAAGAGACCCAGTACTTC.

Remarks on this clonotype: The junction shows a germline mismatch at one end, possibly a read error. The J gene is TRBJ1-1, the V gene TRBV27; D not resolved. CDR3 length equals 12 residues. Germline CDR1 is MNHEY and CDR2 is SMNVEV (reference sequence). The CDR3 DNA follows: TGTACCAGCCGGGGAGTGGGGACTGAAGCTTTCTTT. The encoded protein is CTSRGVGTEAFF.

The sample holds many counts of this clonotype. CDR3 coding DNA: TGTGCCAGCAGCCATTGGGAAGAAGAGACCCAGTACTTC. Residues: CASSHWEEETQYF. The chain links TRBV6-2 or TRBV6-3 to TRBJ2-5; D is unclear. Germline-derived CDR1 and CDR2 are MNHEY and SVGEGT. CDR3 length: 13 residues. V dropped 6 bases and J dropped 3 bases, with 11 bases sitting between them.

Worth noting for this clonotype: This may be a read error: a much more frequent sequence differs by one nucleotide. The V and J genes are TRBV2 and TRBJ1-3, with D uncertain. V was clipped by 3 bases and J by 0 bases, with 12 bases between them. The CDR3 is made up of 16 amino acids. CDR1 is SNHLY, CDR2 FYNNEI, per germline. CDR3 DNA: TGTGCCAGCAGTGATAGTGTCGGCCTCTCTGGAAACACCATATATTTT. Translating it yields CASSDSVGLSGNTIYF.

This clonotype was detected ten times or more. V usage is TRBV12-3 or TRBV12-4 and J usage is TRBJ1-5; D remains ambiguous. Trimming removed 2 bases at V and 3 bases at J, with 11 bases between. The CDR3 runs 15 residues. Here the CDR3 reads CASSLYGQNNQPQHF. The DNA of the CDR3 is TGTGCCAGCAGTTTATATGGTCAGAACAATCAGCCCCAGCATTTT.

This clonotype was counted many times. This chain links TRBV23-1 with TRBJ2-2; D is unresolved. TRBV23-1 is reported as an ORF; its role is uncertain. The V gene lost 2 bases and the J gene lost 2 bases, with 9 bases spanning the gap. This CDR3 is 15 amino acids long. The DNA of the CDR3 is TGCGCCAGCAGTCAAGTTGACACTAACACCGGGGAGCTGTTTTTT. This sequence encodes CASSQVDTNTGELFF.

This clonotype was counted at least ten times. The rearrangement uses TRBV4-3 and TRBJ2-2; 11 positions match TRBD2. V shed 3 bases and J 1 base; nucleotides not matched to a gene: 1. This CDR3 is 16 amino acids long. Germline-derived CDR1 and CDR2 are LGHNA and YSLEER. The CDR3 is CASSQGTSGNTGELFF. The CDR3 DNA reads TGCGCCAGCAGCCAGGGGACTAGCGGGAACACCGGGGAGCTGTTTTTT.

The chain joins TRBV19 to TRBJ2-7; 8 nucleotides align to TRBD1. With 6 bases clipped from V and 5 bases from J, the junction kept 9 bases outside the gene matches. The CDR3 loop spans 14 amino acids. Germline values: CDR1 LNHDA, CDR2 SQIVND (reference sequence). DNA for the CDR3: TGTGCCAGTAGCCAAAGGACAGGGCTCGACGAGCAGTACTTC. It codes for CASSQRTGLDEQYF.

This clonotype has a count of ten or more. The chain combines TRBV4-1 with TRBJ1-1, with TRBD1 matching 9 bases. Germline V gene sequence: CDR1 MGHRA, CDR2 YSYEKL. This CDR3 spans 15 amino acids. After removal of 0 bases from V and 10 bases from J, the junction contained 9 bases not matched to a gene. CDR3 protein: CASSQDIGTGQGAFF. For the CDR3, the DNA is TGCGCCAGCAGCCAAGATATCGGGACAGGGCAAGGAGCTTTCTTT.

The rearrangement uses TRBV6-2 or TRBV6-3 and TRBJ2-7; D is unresolved. Trimming shortened V by 5 bases and J by 3 bases, and 11 bases separated the two germline ends. The germline V gene encodes CDR1 MNHEY and CDR2 SVGEGT. CDR3 length: 13 amino acids. The DNA of the CDR3 is TGTGCCAGCAGTAACATGGACGGCTACGAGCAGTACTTC. Amino acids: CASSNMDGYEQYF.

Turning to this clonotype: A clone one base away is much larger, so this may be a read error. This sequence joins TRBV11-3 and TRBJ2-4; D gene unclear. V lost 4 bases to trimming and J lost 7 bases, with 11 bases between them. Looked up from germline, CDR1 is SGHNT and CDR2 is YENEEA. The CDR3 loop spans 13 amino acids. The CDR3 nucleotides are TGTGCCAGCAGCTCCGACAAAACCAACATTCAGTACTTC. It codes for CASSSDKTNIQYF.

This clonotype has ten or more counts. The J gene is TRBJ1-1, the V gene TRBV7-9, with 9 bases matching TRBD1. The J segment lost 6 bases and the V segment lost 4 bases, leaving 9 bases of the junction unmatched. The CDR3 is made up of 15 amino acids. Germline loops: CDR1 SEHNR, CDR2 FQNEAQ (reference sequence). CDR3 amino acids: CASSSGTGKVAEAFF. CDR3 DNA: TGTGCCAGCAGCTCGGGGACAGGGAAGGTTGCTGAAGCTTTCTTT.

This clonotype was picked up one time. V is TRBV27 and J is TRBJ2-3; TRBD2 matches 11 bases. The CDR3 runs to 15 residues. CDR1 and CDR2 (germline): MNHEY, SMNVEV (reference sequence). Losses at the gene ends were 2 bases for V and 10 bases for J; bases not matched to a gene: 8. The CDR3 sequence: CASSLGSFSGRAQYF. The CDR3 DNA sequence: TGTGCCAGCAGTTTAGGCTCCTTTAGCGGGAGGGCGCAGTATTTT.

The chain couples TRBV7-2 to TRBJ2-3; 8 bases are shared with TRBD2. Germline CDR1 is SGHTA and CDR2 is FQGNSA. This CDR3 has 14 amino acids. With V trimmed by 7 bases and J by 2 bases, 5 bases remained unmatched. CDR3 in amino acids: CASTSSGFTDTQYF. In DNA, the CDR3 is TGTGCCAGCACTTCTAGCGGGTTCACAGATACGCAGTATTTT.